This section outlines one TCR beta chain sequence together with its context. In the source study's methods: Scientists estimated how many nucleated cells there were by amplifying reference gene primers. Data came from immunoSEQ multiplex PCR; TCRdb stores just in-frame clones and leaves some out. Clone size and V and J calls were adopted from that table, with D and trimming inferred from the DNA. The profile shows about 190,000 clones, around 84% of them singletons. The sample originates from a study of blood T cell repertoires in COVID-19. Turning to the study itself: COVID-19 samples, acute and convalescent, were from the United States, Italy and Spain.

CDR3 size: 16 residues. The germline CDR1 and CDR2 sequences are MNHEY and SVGAGI. Trimming took 0 bases from V and 4 from J, leaving 15 bases between them. The chain links TRBV6-5 to TRBJ1-2; a weak D match, TRBD1 (5 bases). This TCR derives from a man aged 25-40 years with active or convalescent COVID-19. Sequencing was carried out using peripheral blood. The CDR3 sequence is CASSYSLGPSGYGYTF. The CDR3 DNA follows: TGTGCCAGCAGTTACTCCCTGGGGCCTTCGGGCTATGGCTACACCTTC.